Shown below are 11 T cell receptor beta chains from a single sample sequenced in a study of T cells in Graves' hyperthyroidism and ophthalmopathy. Regions amplified from RNA transcripts were the TCR beta CDR3 regions. Primed by the HTBI set, a first-round RT-PCR was run on the TCR CDR3. In TCRdb, the multiplex PCR reads were re-called with MiXCR into one record per CDR3 protein. The sample yields roughly 550,000 distinct CDR3 sequences, about 16% seen once. The source material was blood. These receptors were taken from a woman in her twenties or thirties with Graves' ophthalmopathy.

This chain uses TRBV7-2 with TRBJ2-1; TRBD2 matches at 7 bases. This CDR3 spans 15 amino acids. Germline-derived CDR1 and CDR2 are SGHTA and FQGNSA. V lost 3 bases and J lost 5; bases outside the gene matches: 7. CDR3 nucleotides: TGTGCCAGCAGCTTTATGGCGGGAGTAGACAATGAGCAGTTCTTC. Amino acid sequence: CASSFMAGVDNEQFF. The full variable domain, with the rest looked up from reference TRBV7-2 and TRBJ2-1, is GAGVSQSPSNKVTEKGKDVELRCDPISGHTALYWYRQSLGQGLEFLIYFQGNSAPDKSGLPSDRFSAERTGGSVSTLTIQRTQQEDSAVYLCASSFMAGVDNEQFFGPGTRLTVL.

The chain has TRBV27 and TRBJ2-1; D is unresolved. Germline loops: CDR1 MNHEY, CDR2 SMNVEV (reference sequence). The germline V and J ends were trimmed by 3 bases and 8 bases, with 11 bases remaining between them. The CDR3 runs 13 residues. The CDR3 DNA reads TGTGCCAGCAGTTTGAGGTTATCCCATGAGCAGTTCTTC. Translated, it gives CASSLRLSHEQFF.

This clonotype was found many times. The chain employs TRBV11-2 and TRBJ2-1; 10 nucleotides align to TRBD2. The length of the CDR3 is 13 residues. CDR1 and CDR2 (germline): SGHAT, FQNNGV. The J segment lost 13 bases and the V segment lost 2 bases, leaving 5 bases of the junction unmatched. As DNA, the CDR3 is TGTGCCAGCAGCTTACAGCGGGAGGGTGAACAGTTCTTC. This sequence encodes CASSLQREGEQFF.

Many counts were recorded for this clonotype. This chain links TRBV20-1 with TRBJ1-6; D may be TRBD1 (6 bases). The CDR3 loop spans 17 amino acids. V lost 0 bases and J 8 bases, leaving 20 bases between the germline ends. Germline assignment: CDR1 DFQATT and CDR2 SNEGSKA (reference sequence). The DNA of the CDR3 is TGCAGTGCTAGAGACCTTAGGGACACTCCGGGGGATTCACCCCTCCACTTT. Its translation is CSARDLRDTPGDSPLHF.

This clonotype was observed many times. The chain combines TRBV7-2 with TRBJ2-5, with D perhaps matching TRBD2 (6 bases). The CDR3 contains 16 residues. Trimming stripped 0 bases from V and 5 bases from J, with 16 bases between. Germline V gene lookup returns CDR1 SGHTA and CDR2 FQGNSA. The CDR3, as DNA: TGTGCCAGCAGCTTAGCAACACCGGGAGTTTGGGAGACCCAGTACTTC. It is translated as CASSLATPGVWETQYF.

The chain carries TRBV19 and TRBJ1-5, with D unresolved. The V gene's germline CDR1 is LNHDA and CDR2 SQIVND (reference sequence). This CDR3 contains 14 residues. V lost 6 bases and J 2 bases, leaving 11 bases between the germline ends. CDR3 loop: CASRSEVGNQPQHF. The DNA of the CDR3 is TGTGCCAGTAGATCGGAGGTAGGCAATCAGCCCCAGCATTTT.

In its sample, this clonotype was seen a few times. The chain carries TRBV19 and TRBJ1-1; 7 bases align to TRBD1. Trimming cost V 3 bases and J 1 base; bases outside gene matches: 2. Germline CDR1 is LNHDA and CDR2 is SQIVND (reference sequence). This CDR3 is built from 14 residues. The CDR3 nucleotides are TGTGCCAGTAGTATCAACAGGGGGAACACTGAAGCTTTCTTT. Amino acids: CASSINRGNTEAFF. Full variable domain (missing parts from reference TRBV19 and TRBJ1-1): DGGITQSPKYLFRKEGQNVTLSCEQNLNHDAMYWYRQDPGQGLRLIYYSQIVNDFQKGDIAEGYSVSREKKESFPLTVTSAQKNPTAFYLCASSINRGNTEAFFGQGTRLTVV.

At least ten counts were recorded for this clonotype. V gene TRBV6-2 or TRBV6-3 combines with J gene TRBJ2-1, with D perhaps matching TRBD2 (6 bases). The CDR3 sequence is 15 residues long. Germline V CDR1 and CDR2: MNHEY, SVGEGT. Trimming shortened V by 7 bases and J by 7 bases, and 20 bases separated the two germline ends. The CDR3 nucleotides read TGTGCCAGCACCCCTGGCGGGACGGCAGGGAATGAGCAGTTCTTC. It codes for CASTPGGTAGNEQFF.

This clonotype was seen repeatedly, ten times or more. The rearrangement joins TRBV7-2 to TRBJ2-7, with D unclear. Germline loops: CDR1 SGHTA, CDR2 FQGNSA. Trimming cost V 4 bases and J 5 bases, with 9 bases left between them. The CDR3 sequence is 12 residues long. The CDR3 is CASSSRIDEQYF. CDR3 DNA sequence: TGTGCCAGCAGCTCACGGATCGACGAGCAGTACTTC.

This clonotype was found a few times. The rearrangement joins TRBV6-2 or TRBV6-3 to TRBJ2-7; 16 nucleotides match TRBD2. Germline CDR1 MNHEY, CDR2 SVGEGT. This CDR3 has 19 amino acids. The V and J ends lost 5 bases and 2 bases, in that order; junction bases with no gene match: 12. CDR3 region: CASSRNSPGTSGRAYEQYF. CDR3 DNA sequence: TGTGCCAGCAGTCGAAACTCGCCCGGGACTAGCGGGAGGGCCTACGAGCAGTACTTC.

This clonotype was detected only a few times. The gene calls are TRBV15 and TRBJ1-3; no reliable D call. Germline values: CDR1 LNHNV, CDR2 YYDKDF (reference sequence). Trimming cost V 2 bases and J 2 bases, with 10 bases left between them. CDR3 length: 15 residues. The CDR3 spells CATSRSTGTGNTIYF. The CDR3 DNA reads as TGTGCCACCAGCAGATCGACGGGGACTGGAAACACCATATATTTT.